These 5 T cell receptor beta chains came from one sample sequenced in a study of shared clonotypes between healthy human individuals. Sequencing used immunoSEQ multiplex PCR; TCRdb keeps in-frame clones, though not all of them. The table has 2 million to 2.5 million clones, 93% seen once; the top ten hold approximately 0.4%. The sample taken for sequencing was naive CD4+ T cells from PBMCs. Subset indicated: CD45RA+ positively selected. The receptors were sampled from a man between 18 and 35 years old in good health. Some clones in this sample may be carry-over from other donors' samples.

This rearrangement joins TRBV10-3 to TRBJ1-1; D possibly corresponds to TRBD1 (5 bases). The germline gives CDR1 ENHRY, CDR2 SYGVKD. Trimming shortened V by 3 bases and J by 5 bases, and 13 bases separated the two germline ends. The CDR3 totals 14 residues. The CDR3 reads CAISDRQGGTEAFF. The CDR3 nucleotides read TGTGCCATCAGTGATAGGCAGGGAGGGACTGAAGCTTTCTTT.

The gene calls are TRBV18 and TRBJ2-7, with 8 positions matching TRBD2. The CDR3 has 14 residues. The ends lost 5 bases at V and 5 bases at J; junction bases unmatched: 8. The germline V gene encodes CDR1 KGHSH and CDR2 LQKENI. CDR3 DNA sequence: TGTGCCAGCTCATTGGGGGTAGCGGGAAACGAGCAGTACTTC. It translates to CASSLGVAGNEQYF.

CDR3 nucleotides: TGTGCCAGCAGCTCACAGGGGGTTGACGAAAAACTGTTTTTT. Its protein is CASSSQGVDEKLFF. J is TRBJ1-4 and V is TRBV14; TRBD1 agrees at 8 bases. This CDR3 has 14 amino acids. Germline V gene lookup returns CDR1 SGHDN and CDR2 FVKESK. The V and J ends lost 5 bases and 8 bases, in that order; junction bases with no gene match: 7.

This clone was observed once. J is TRBJ1-5 and V is TRBV28; TRBD1 matches 9 bases. This CDR3 is built from 15 residues. Germline V gene data show CDR1 as MDHEN and CDR2 as SYDVKM. J lost 5 bases, V lost 5 bases, and 7 bases had no gene match. The CDR3 region has the DNA TGTGCCAGCAGTCTGGGGACAGGGTTTGATCAGCCCCAGCATTTT. It encodes CASSLGTGFDQPQHF.

Details on this clone: The junction departs from the called germline gene at one end, perhaps through a read error. The chain combines TRBV19 with TRBJ2-2; 13 positions agree with TRBD2. CDR1 LNHDA and CDR2 SQIVND come from the germline V gene (reference sequence). The CDR3 covers 16 residues. The CDR3 region has the DNA TGTGCCAGTACTCTCGGGACTAGCGGGAACTCCGGGGAGCTGTTTTTT. It translates to CASTLGTSGNSGELFF.